The rows below give T cell receptor beta chains drawn from one sample of a study of T cells in Graves' hyperthyroidism and ophthalmopathy. TCRdb reanalysed the multiplex PCR reads using MiXCR and keeps one entry per CDR3 protein. The table shows 300,000 to 450,000 distinct CDR3 sequences, with roughly 13% occurring only once. The specimen sequenced was blood. Receptors originate from a woman in her fifties or sixties with Graves' hyperthyroidism. Each CDR3 is given with its conserved first and last residue. The D gene is left open where the match is weak. Clone size is stated in some rows and not others, as once, few, many or a class when expanded.

>NA|NA|TRBV9|TRBJ2-7
CASSVGAGLEYEQYF
TGTGCCAGCAGCGTAGGGGCAGGGCTTGAGTACGAGCAGTACTTC
>NA|once|TRBV28|TRBJ1-2
CASSWAHGYTF
TGTGCCAGCAGTTGGGCACATGGCTACACCTTC
>NA|few|TRBV6-1|TRBJ2-2
CASRRNSNTGELFF
TGTGCCAGCAGACGAAACTCGAACACCGGGGAGCTGTTTTTT
>TRBD1|NA|TRBV30|TRBJ1-5
CAWSATGGLNQPQHF
TGTGCCTGGAGCGCGACAGGGGGTTTGAATCAGCCCCAGCATTTT
>NA|many|TRBV7-9|TRBJ2-5
CASSIRRVETQYF
TGTGCCAGCAGCATACGACGGGTGGAGACCCAGTACTTC
>NA|many|TRBV20-1|TRBJ2-5
CSADGGTLYQETQYF
TGCAGTGCTGACGGGGGCACCTTGTACCAAGAGACCCAGTACTTC
>NA|many|TRBV30|TRBJ1-1
CAWTVTMNTEAFF
TGTGCCTGGACGGTCACAATGAACACTGAAGCTTTCTTT
>TRBD1|NA|TRBV4-1|TRBJ2-7
CASSQWSQGAYEQYF
TGCGCCAGCAGCCAGTGGTCACAGGGGGCTTACGAGCAGTACTTC
>TRBD2|many|TRBV7-9|TRBJ2-1
CASRLALAGVNEQFF
TGTGCCAGCAGGCTCGCACTAGCGGGAGTAAATGAGCAGTTCTTC
>NA|few|TRBV2|TRBJ2-2
CASSEGLGTGELFF
TGTGCCAGCAGTGAAGGGTTGGGTACCGGGGAGCTGTTTTTT
>NA|few|TRBV9|TRBJ1-1
CASSVTGFTEAFF
TGTGCCAGCAGCGTTACAGGGTTTACTGAAGCTTTCTTT
>TRBD1|NA|TRBV6-1|TRBJ1-1
CASSPDRVTTEAFF
TGTGCCAGCAGCCCCGACAGGGTGACAACTGAAGCTTTCTTT
>NA|NA|TRBV5-5|TRBJ2-3
CASSPRGGFSTDTQYF
TGTGCCAGCAGCCCGAGGGGCGGTTTCAGCACAGATACGCAGTATTTT
>TRBD1|many|TRBV7-2|TRBJ2-1
CASSPTGISYNEQFF
TGTGCCAGCAGCCCGACAGGGATCTCCTACAATGAGCAGTTCTTC
>TRBD1|many|TRBV7-3|TRBJ2-1
CASSLNPRGNNEQFF
TGTGCCAGCAGCTTAAACCCCAGGGGGAACAATGAGCAGTTCTTC
>TRBD1|many|TRBV2|TRBJ2-1
CASIERSTGYIEQFF
TGTGCCAGCATCGAAAGATCGACAGGGTATATTGAGCAGTTCTTC
>TRBD1|many|TRBV19|TRBJ2-1
CASSIRDRLVANEQFF
TGTGCCAGTAGTATTCGGGACAGGTTGGTCGCCAATGAGCAGTTCTTC
>TRBD1|many|TRBV28|TRBJ1-5
CASSPLTGNGNQPQHF
TGTGCCAGCAGTCCCCTGACAGGGAACGGCAATCAGCCCCAGCATTTT
>NA|many|TRBV27|TRBJ1-1
CASSQTGGLNTEAFF
TGTGCCAGCAGCCAAACGGGGGGGCTTAACACTGAAGCTTTCTTT
>NA|many|TRBV5-1|TRBJ2-4
CASSLGWGIKNIQYF
TGCGCCAGCAGCTTGGGATGGGGTATCAAAAACATTCAGTACTTC
>NA|NA|TRBV30|TRBJ1-2
CAWRRRDGYGYAF
TGTGCCTGGAGGCGGCGGGACGGCTATGGCTACGCCTTC
>NA|NA|TRBV9|TRBJ1-1
CASSGPQGHTEAFF
TGTGCCAGCAGCGGCCCGCAGGGACACACTGAAGCTTTCTTT
>NA|many|TRBV28|TRBJ2-5
CASSFRLQETQYF
TGTGCCAGCAGTTTTAGGCTACAAGAGACCCAGTACTTC
>NA|NA|TRBV5-1|TRBJ2-5
CASSLEPGSSPETQYF
TGCGCCAGCAGCTTGGAACCCGGGAGCTCGCCAGAGACCCAGTACTTC
>NA|many|TRBV12-3/TRBV12-4|TRBJ2-7
CASSLKAGPSYEQYF
TGTGCCAGCAGTTTAAAGGCAGGCCCATCCTACGAGCAGTACTTC
>TRBD2|many|TRBV20-1|TRBJ2-4
CSARDGTSGSYIQYF
TGCAGTGCTAGAGATGGGACTAGCGGGAGTTACATTCAGTACTTC
>NA|few|TRBV30|TRBJ2-5
CAWSTSETQYF
TGTGCCTGGAGTACCTCGGAGACCCAGTACTTC
>TRBD1|few|TRBV28|TRBJ2-7
CATRSGRGYEQYF
TGTGCCACCCGTTCGGGCAGGGGGTACGAGCAGTACTTC
>NA|few|TRBV3-1|TRBJ2-2
CASTLLFDGRGTGELFF
TGTGCCAGCACCTTGCTTTTTGATGGGCGCGGCACCGGGGAGCTGTTTTTT
>NA|NA|TRBV12-3/TRBV12-4|TRBJ2-5
CASNTRDQYF
TGTGCCAGCAACACCCGGGACCAGTACTTC
>NA|NA|TRBV6-1|TRBJ2-3
CASGIAEATDTQYF
TGTGCCAGCGGGATAGCGGAAGCCACAGATACGCAGTATTTT
>TRBD1|many|TRBV24-1|TRBJ1-2
CATSEGMTGDYGYTF
TGTGCCACCAGTGAGGGAATGACAGGGGACTATGGCTACACCTTC
>TRBD1|many|TRBV29-1|TRBJ2-3
CSVGTGGIDTQYF
TGCAGCGTTGGGACAGGGGGCATAGATACGCAGTATTTT
>TRBD2|many|TRBV12-3/TRBV12-4|TRBJ2-1
CASSRVGTSGDTEQFF
TGTGCCAGCAGCCGCGTCGGGACTAGCGGAGACACCGAGCAGTTCTTC
>NA|many|TRBV27|TRBJ2-3
CASSSSEFGDTQYF
TGTGCCAGCAGTTCATCGGAGTTTGGAGATACGCAGTATTTT
>NA|many|TRBV20-1|TRBJ1-4
CSAGDGVGEKLFF
TGCAGTGCGGGGGACGGGGTCGGTGAAAAACTGTTTTTT
>NA|many|TRBV29-1|TRBJ2-1
CSVEAVRNEQFF
TGCAGCGTTGAAGCTGTCCGCAATGAGCAGTTCTTC
>TRBD2|NA|TRBV11-2|TRBJ2-5
CASSISGIETQYF
TGTGCCAGTAGTATTAGCGGGATCGAGACCCAGTACTTC
>TRBD1|many|TRBV28|TRBJ1-1
CASRIDRGGTEAFF
TGTGCCAGCAGGATCGACAGGGGAGGAACTGAAGCTTTCTTT
>NA|NA|TRBV5-1|TRBJ2-7
CASSLQGTTGEQYF
TGCGCCAGCAGCCTACAGGGCACTACGGGGGAGCAGTACTTC
>NA|many|TRBV27|TRBJ2-1
CASRKGYNEQFF
TGTGCCAGCAGGAAGGGTTACAATGAGCAGTTCTTC
>NA|NA|TRBV29-1|TRBJ1-5
CSAQEGFNQPQHF
TGCAGCGCCCAGGAGGGATTTAATCAGCCCCAGCATTTT
>TRBD1|many|TRBV9|TRBJ1-1
CASSVGGGMGTEAFF
TGTGCCAGCAGCGTTGGAGGGGGCATGGGCACTGAAGCTTTCTTT
>TRBD1|many|TRBV28|TRBJ2-5
CASSLWGTGGGETQYF
TGTGCCAGCAGTTTATGGGGGACAGGGGGCGGAGAGACCCAGTACTTC
>TRBD1|NA|TRBV6-2/TRBV6-3|TRBJ1-1
CASTMTGARAGNTEAFF
TGTGCCAGCACCATGACAGGGGCGCGAGCAGGGAACACTGAAGCTTTCTTT
>TRBD2|NA|TRBV5-5|TRBJ2-7
CASSPGLAGGGRQYF
TGTGCCAGCAGCCCGGGACTAGCGGGAGGAGGTAGGCAGTACTTC
>TRBD2|few|TRBV7-9|TRBJ2-1
CASSNPTSGRSPIRYNEQFF
TGTGCCAGCAGCAACCCGACTAGCGGGAGGTCCCCGATCCGGTACAATGAGCAGTTCTTC
>NA|many|TRBV28|TRBJ2-7
CASSSRVAEQYF
TGTGCCAGCAGTTCCAGGGTCGCCGAGCAGTACTTC
>TRBD1|NA|TRBV11-2|TRBJ2-7
CASRRTGRSYEQYF
TGTGCCAGCAGGCGGACAGGGAGGTCCTACGAGCAGTACTTC
>TRBD2|many|TRBV20-1|TRBJ2-1
CSASPLRGSINEQFF
TGCAGTGCTAGTCCCCTTCGCGGGAGTATCAATGAGCAGTTCTTC
>NA|NA|TRBV18|TRBJ1-1
CASSSGANTEAFF
TGTGCCAGCTCATCAGGAGCTAACACTGAAGCTTTCTTT